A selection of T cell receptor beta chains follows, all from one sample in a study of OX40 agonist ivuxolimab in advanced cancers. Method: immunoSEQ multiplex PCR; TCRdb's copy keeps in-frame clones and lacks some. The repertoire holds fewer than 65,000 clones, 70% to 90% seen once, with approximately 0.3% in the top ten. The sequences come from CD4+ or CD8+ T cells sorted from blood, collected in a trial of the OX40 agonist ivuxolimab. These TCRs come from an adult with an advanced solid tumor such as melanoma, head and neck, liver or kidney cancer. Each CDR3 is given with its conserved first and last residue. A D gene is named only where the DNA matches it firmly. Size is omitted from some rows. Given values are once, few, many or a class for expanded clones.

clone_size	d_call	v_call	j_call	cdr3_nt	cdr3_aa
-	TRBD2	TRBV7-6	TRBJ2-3	TGTGCCAGCAGCTCTCTAGCGGGGGGGCGGACAGATACGCAGTATTTT	CASSSLAGGRTDTQYF
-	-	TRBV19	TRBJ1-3	TGTGCCAGTAGTTTCGGACAGCTCTCTGGAAACACCATATATTTT	CASSFGQLSGNTIYF
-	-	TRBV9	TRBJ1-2	TGTGCCAGCAGCGTGGACAGCAGTCTTGATGGCTACACCTTC	CASSVDSSLDGYTF
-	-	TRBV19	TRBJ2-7	TGTGCCAGTAGTACCGGGCAGCAGTACGAGCAGTACTTC	CASSTGQQYEQYF
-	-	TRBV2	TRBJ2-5	TGTGCCAGCATGGAAGTGGACAGCGGCGGGAAGACCCAGTACTTC	CASMEVDSGGKTQYF
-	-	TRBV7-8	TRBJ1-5	TGTGCCAGCAGCTTAGCACAGGGTGTTCAGCCCCAGCATTTT	CASSLAQGVQPQHF
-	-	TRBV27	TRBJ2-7	TGTGCCAGCAAGGCTCCCTCCAGAGGGGCACCCTACGAGCAGTACTTC	CASKAPSRGAPYEQYF
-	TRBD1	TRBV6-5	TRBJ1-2	TGTGCCAGCAGCTCCGGGACAGGGGGCTATGGCTACACCTTC	CASSSGTGGYGYTF
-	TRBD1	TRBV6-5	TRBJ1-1	TGTGCCAGCAGTCCCGGGGACAGGGGAAACACTGAAGCTTTCTTT	CASSPGDRGNTEAFF
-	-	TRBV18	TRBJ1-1	TGTGCCAGCTCACCACCTTCGCGATCCGAGGAAGCTTTCTTT	CASSPPSRSEEAFF
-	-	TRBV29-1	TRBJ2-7	TGCAGCGTTGCCCCACGGGCGGGCAGGGAAAGCTACGAGCAGTACTTC	CSVAPRAGRESYEQYF
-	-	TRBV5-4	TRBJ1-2	TGTGCCAGCAGCTTGGTACAGGCCGGGGGCTACACCTTC	CASSLVQAGGYTF
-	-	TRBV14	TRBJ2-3	TGTGCCAGCAGCCCCTGGTCTCCTGGGGACACAGATACGCAGTATTTT	CASSPWSPGDTDTQYF
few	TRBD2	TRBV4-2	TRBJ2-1	TGTGCCAGCAGCCGCCGCCTAGCGGGGGGGGGAAATGAGCAGTTCTTC	CASSRRLAGGGNEQFF
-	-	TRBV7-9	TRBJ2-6	TGTGCCAGCATCTGGGGCTCTGGGGCCAACGTCCTGACTTTC	CASIWGSGANVLTF
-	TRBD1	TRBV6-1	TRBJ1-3	TGTGCCAGCAGTACGGACAGGGCTGGAAACACCATATATTTT	CASSTDRAGNTIYF
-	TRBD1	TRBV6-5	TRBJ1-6	TGTGCCAGCAGTACCGCGACAGGGACCAGTTCACCCCTCCACTTT	CASSTATGTSSPLHF
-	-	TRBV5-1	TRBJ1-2	TGCGCCAGCAGCTTGGATGGGACTGACATTTATGGCTACACCTTC	CASSLDGTDIYGYTF
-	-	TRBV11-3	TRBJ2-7	TGTGCCAGCAGCCCAAGCGAGGGCAGTTACGAGCAGTACTTC	CASSPSEGSYEQYF
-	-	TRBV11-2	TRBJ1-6	TGTGCCAGCAGCTTAGGGAGCTTCTATAATTCACCCCTCCACTTT	CASSLGSFYNSPLHF
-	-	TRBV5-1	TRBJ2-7	TGCGCCAGCAGCGGGACCTACGAGCAGTACTTC	CASSGTYEQYF
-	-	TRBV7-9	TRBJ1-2	TGTGCCAGCAGCCAGACTGGGGGATTCTATGGCTACACCTTC	CASSQTGGFYGYTF
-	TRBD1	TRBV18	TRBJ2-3	TGTGCCAGCTCACGTCTGACAGGGGTCCCCACAGATACGCAGTATTTT	CASSRLTGVPTDTQYF
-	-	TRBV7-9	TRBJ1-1	TGTGCCAGCAGCCGGTCGGCAGTGAACACTGAAGCTTTCTTT	CASSRSAVNTEAFF
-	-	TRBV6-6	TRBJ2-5	TGTGCCAGCAGTTACGGGCAGGGAGGAGAACAAGAGACCCAGTACTTC	CASSYGQGGEQETQYF